A single sample is the source of the 23 T cell receptor beta chains below, sequenced in a study of chemoradiotherapy in HPV16-positive cancers. The repertoire was sequenced with immunoSEQ multiplex PCR; TCRdb's copy has only in-frame clones and lacks some. The sample yields fewer than 20,000 clones, about 80% seen once. The sequences come from blood, collected from a patient who underwent chemoradiotherapy. The receptor set was obtained from a human donor with HPV-associated anogenital cancer.

V and J are TRBV11-2 and TRBJ1-2, with 9 bases lining up with TRBD1. J gave up 7 bases and V 2 bases, and 14 bases lay outside the gene matches. The CDR3 totals 17 residues. Germline CDR1 is SGHAT and CDR2 is FQNNGV. CDR3 DNA sequence: TGTGCCAGCAGCTTAAATTTTCTCCGGGACAGGGCTCGTGGCTACACCTTC. It yields the protein CASSLNFLRDRARGYTF.

This clone was picked up one time. The genes are TRBV12-5 and TRBJ1-3; D remains unclear. The CDR3 runs to 15 residues. The ends were cut back, 5 bases at V and 1 base at J, with 12 bases in the middle. Per the germline V gene, CDR1 is LGHNT and CDR2 is FRNRAP. CDR3 region: CASGLPQGSGNTIYF. The CDR3 nucleotides read TGTGCTAGTGGTCTACCACAAGGGTCTGGAAACACCATATATTTT.

This chain uses TRBV7-2 with TRBJ2-2; TRBD1 is a possible D gene (7 bases). Germline loops: CDR1 SGHTA, CDR2 FQGNSA. V shed 8 bases and J shed 2 bases, with 12 bases lying between them. The CDR3 runs to 14 residues. CDR3 region: CASGGTANTGELFF. The CDR3 DNA follows: TGTGCCAGCGGGGGGACAGCAAACACCGGGGAGCTGTTTTTT.

V gene TRBV19 combines with J gene TRBJ1-1; 7 bases agree with TRBD1. Germline loops: CDR1 LNHDA, CDR2 SQIVND (reference sequence). V lost 5 bases to trimming and J lost 6 bases; unmatched junction nucleotides: 12. CDR3 size: 15 residues. The CDR3 region has the DNA TGTGCCAGTAGTCTCCGTCCGGGACAGAGCCCTGAAGCTTTCTTT. This gives the protein CASSLRPGQSPEAFF. Together with reference TRBV19 and TRBJ1-1, the CDR3 gives the full variable domain: DGGITQSPKYLFRKEGQNVTLSCEQNLNHDAMYWYRQDPGQGLRLIYYSQIVNDFQKGDIAEGYSVSREKKESFPLTVTSAQKNPTAFYLCASSLRPGQSPEAFFGQGTRLTVV.

The chain employs TRBV5-4 and TRBJ1-2; the D gene is possibly TRBD1 (6 bases). The CDR3 is 15 amino acids. The germline V gene has CDR1 SGHNT and CDR2 YYREEE (reference sequence). Trimming left V 4 bases short and J 4 bases short, with 17 bases between. CDR3 loop: CASSRTEAQSYGYTF. The CDR3, as DNA: TGTGCCAGCAGCCGGACAGAAGCGCAGTCCTATGGCTACACCTTC.

The V and J genes are TRBV18 and TRBJ1-2, with D perhaps matching TRBD1 (6 bases). V dropped 6 bases and J dropped 6 bases, with 14 bases sitting between them. Looked up from germline, CDR1 is KGHSH and CDR2 is LQKENI. The CDR3 is 13 residues long. The CDR3 region is CASSLYREDGYTF. The CDR3 nucleotides are TGTGCCAGCTCCCTCTACAGGGAGGATGGCTACACCTTC. Using reference TRBV18 and TRBJ1-2 for the parts outside the CDR3, the full variable domain is NAGVMQNPRHLVRRRGQEARLRCSPMKGHSHVYWYRQLPEEGLKFMVYLQKENIIDESGMPKERFSAEFPKEGPSILRIQQVVRGDSAAYFCASSLYREDGYTFGSGTRLTVV.

This sequence joins TRBV10-3 and TRBJ1-5, with D hard to call. V lost 3 bases and J lost 4, with 7 bases in between. The CDR3 covers 13 residues. CDR1 and CDR2 from the germline V gene are ENHRY and SYGVKD. DNA of the CDR3: TGTGCCATCAGTGACGAGGGAAATCAGCCCCAGCATTTT. Amino acid sequence: CAISDEGNQPQHF.

A remark on this clone: Sequence at one end of the junction differs from germline and may be a read error. The rearrangement uses TRBV7-7 and TRBJ2-3, with D tentatively TRBD1 (6 bases). This CDR3 spans 15 amino acids. The germline gives CDR1 SSHAT, CDR2 FNYEAQ (reference sequence). The CDR3 DNA follows: TGTGCTAGCAGCTTCTCAGGGGATGCTACAGATACGCAGTATTTT. Translation: CASSFSGDATDTQYF.

The chain is built from TRBV11-2 and TRBJ2-5; 7 nucleotides match TRBD1. The last part of the DNA fits TRBJ2-7 better; the J call may be wrong. This CDR3 is 14 amino acids long. Germline CDR1 is SGHAT and CDR2 is FQNNGV. The CDR3 here is CASSPDVRGYEQYF. In nucleotides, the CDR3 is TGTGCCAGCAGTCCGGACGTCAGGGGGTACGAGCAGTACTTC.

This chain links TRBV29-1 with TRBJ1-1; unclear D gene. Germline loops: CDR1 SQVTM, CDR2 ANQGSEA. V lost 3 bases and J lost 5, with 10 bases in between. The CDR3 totals 12 residues. The CDR3 loop reads CSVDTAFTEAFF. The CDR3 bases are TGCAGCGTTGATACGGCGTTTACTGAAGCTTTCTTT.

The chain has TRBV28 and TRBJ1-6; D is ambiguous. Germline lookup yields CDR1 MDHEN and CDR2 SYDVKM. V lost 5 bases and J 7 bases, leaving 3 bases between the germline ends. The CDR3 loop spans 11 amino acids. The CDR3 sequence: CASSANSPLHF. In nucleotides, the CDR3 is TGTGCCAGCAGTGCAAATTCACCCCTCCACTTT.

The J gene is TRBJ2-3, the V gene TRBV7-9; TRBD2 might be the D (6 bases). The CDR3 is 15 residues long. Germline V gene sequence: CDR1 SEHNR, CDR2 FQNEAQ (reference sequence). Trimming stripped 1 base from V and 2 bases from J, with 10 bases between. The CDR3 reads CASSLVRGITDTQYF. The CDR3 DNA reads as TGTGCCAGCAGCTTAGTCCGGGGGATCACAGATACGCAGTATTTT.

In this sample, this clone turned up once. The chain recombines TRBV6-6 with TRBJ2-1; 8 positions match TRBD1. This CDR3 has 15 residues. Per the germline V gene, CDR1 is MNHNY and CDR2 is SVGAGI (reference sequence). V shed 7 bases and J 3 bases; nucleotides not matched to a gene: 8. This chain's CDR3 is CASTGRQGLYNEQFF. The CDR3 DNA sequence: TGTGCCAGCACCGGGAGACAGGGGCTCTACAATGAGCAGTTCTTC.

The gene calls are TRBV5-6 and TRBJ2-7; D gene ambiguous. This CDR3 is 12 amino acids long. Germline CDR1 reads SGHDT; CDR2 reads YYEEEE. V lost 1 base and J lost 6, with 8 bases in between. CDR3 nucleotides: TGTGCCAGCAGCTTGTCTCTCGTCGAGCAGTACTTC. Translating gives CASSLSLVEQYF.

J is TRBJ2-7 and V is TRBV11-2, with 11 bases matching TRBD1. Germline lookup yields CDR1 SGHAT and CDR2 FQNNGV. The CDR3 has 16 residues. Trimming removed 1 base from V and 7 bases from J; junction bases left unmatched: 9. The CDR3 sequence is CASSLGPGTGGWEQYF. DNA of the CDR3: TGTGCCAGCAGCTTAGGCCCCGGGACAGGGGGATGGGAGCAGTACTTC.

This clone appeared once. The V gene is TRBV7-8, the J gene TRBJ2-7; maybe TRBD1 (5 bases). V lost 2 bases and J lost 6, with 5 bases in between. The CDR3 runs 11 residues. Germline V gene data show CDR1 as SGHVS and CDR2 as FQNEAQ. The CDR3 nucleotides read TGTGCCAGCAGCTTAAGGGGCGAGCAGTACTTC. It is translated as CASSLRGEQYF.

The rearrangement links TRBV19 to TRBJ2-1; 8 positions match TRBD2. Germline V CDR1 and CDR2: LNHDA, SQIVND (reference sequence). The CDR3 sequence is 13 residues long. Unmatched junction bases numbered 7, after V lost 9 bases and J lost 6 bases. This chain's CDR3 is CASGTRLRNEQFF. CDR3 in DNA: TGTGCCAGCGGGACTAGGCTACGCAATGAGCAGTTCTTC.

V usage is TRBV5-6 and J usage is TRBJ2-7; the D is unclear. The germline V and J ends were trimmed by 2 bases and 3 bases, with 6 bases remaining between them. This CDR3 has 12 amino acids. Germline V gives CDR1 SGHDT, CDR2 YYEEEE. CDR3 in DNA: TGTGCCAGCAGCTTTAACAGCTACGAGCAGTACTTC. It specifies CASSFNSYEQYF.

This clone came up once. This chain joins TRBV4-1 and TRBJ2-3; the D is unclear. The V end was cut by 0 bases, the J end by 1 base, with 11 bases between. The germline gives CDR1 MGHRA, CDR2 YSYEKL. The CDR3 is 16 residues long. DNA for the CDR3: TGCGCCAGCAGCCAAGATCCCCTAGTCGGCACAGATACGCAGTATTTT. It encodes CASSQDPLVGTDTQYF.

The rearrangement joins TRBV6-1 to TRBJ1-5; no reliable D call. This CDR3 has 14 residues. CDR1 and CDR2 from the germline V gene are MNHNS and SASEGT. V was pared by 7 bases and J by 7 bases, with 17 bases between. In DNA, the CDR3 is TGTGCCAGCATCGGTTCAAGGGATGGGCAGCCCCAGCATTTT. Translated: CASIGSRDGQPQHF.

V usage is TRBV6-5 and J usage is TRBJ1-6; D perhaps matches TRBD1 (5 bases). The CDR3 totals 13 residues. V was pared by 2 bases and J by 7 bases, with 6 bases between. Germline CDR1 and CDR2: MNHEY and SVGAGI. CDR3 sequence reads: CASSYDRNSPLHF. DNA for the CDR3: TGTGCCAGCAGTTACGACAGAAATTCACCCCTCCACTTT.

This rearrangement joins TRBV6-5 to TRBJ2-7; a possible D gene is TRBD1 (6 bases). V lost 0 bases and J lost 0, with 9 bases in between. The germline gives CDR1 MNHEY, CDR2 SVGAGI. The CDR3 covers 15 residues. The CDR3 loop is CASSYSGTHSYEQYF. CDR3 DNA sequence: TGTGCCAGCAGTTACTCGGGGACACACTCCTACGAGCAGTACTTC.

CDR3 sequence: CASRAQQGYYGYTF. In nucleotides, the CDR3 is TGTGCCAGCAGGGCCCAACAGGGGTACTATGGCTACACCTTC. The chain is built from TRBV6-1 and TRBJ1-2; 7 nucleotides agree with TRBD1. V trimming: 6 bases; J trimming: 3 bases; junction bases outside the gene matches: 7. Per the germline V gene, CDR1 is MNHNS and CDR2 is SASEGT. CDR3 length: 14 residues.